This T cell receptor (beta chain) was obtained from a study of blood T cell repertoires in COVID-19. Overall study context: COVID-19 samples from acute and convalescent phases originated in the United States, Italy and Spain. T cells, B-cell-depleted T cells, or PBMCs provided the cDNA or gDNA that served as material.

This clone occurred once. As processed by the authors: Amplification from reference gene primers served as the basis for estimated nucleated cell counts. The protocol was immunoSEQ multiplex PCR, while the TCRdb copy is restricted to in-frame clones and leaves out a portion. V, J and clone size are those of that table, while D and trimming were read from the DNA. The data contain 100,000 to 150,000 clones, 84% of them singletons. The V and J ends lost 3 bases and 0 bases, in that order; junction bases with no gene match: 5. CDR3 size: 14 residues. Germline loops: CDR1 DFQATT, CDR2 SNEGSKA (reference sequence).

The TCR sequence derives from a man in his 60s with acute or convalescent COVID-19. Sequencing was done on a sample of peripheral blood. The chain carries TRBV20-1 and TRBJ2-7; 7 positions agree with TRBD2. Here the CDR3 DNA reads TGCAGTGCTAGTCCGGGGGGAAACTCCTACGAGCAGTACTTC. It codes for CSASPGGNSYEQYF.